Shown below are 21 T cell receptor beta chains from a single sample sequenced in a study of T cell changes during pregnancy in multiple sclerosis. Generated by immunoSEQ multiplex PCR, the TCRdb table keeps only in-frame clones and is missing some. Of some 85,000 clones in the sample, 90% to 95% were seen once. The specimen was peripheral blood, collected in the second trimester of pregnancy. These receptors all come from a female donor with multiple sclerosis, enrolled in a pregnancy study.

This rearrangement joins TRBV19 to TRBJ1-1; 7 bases fit TRBD1. The CDR3 contains 13 residues. The germline gives CDR1 LNHDA, CDR2 SQIVND (reference sequence). V lost 5 bases, J lost 5 bases, and 5 bases stayed unmatched. This chain's CDR3 is CASSSRDRTEAFF. The CDR3 DNA sequence: TGTGCCAGTAGTTCCCGGGACAGAACTGAAGCTTTCTTT.

The chain recombines TRBV6-5 with TRBJ1-2, with 10 bases lining up with TRBD1. The CDR3 consists of 15 residues. The germline V gene encodes CDR1 MNHEY and CDR2 SVGAGI. V trimming: 0 bases; J trimming: 7 bases; junction bases outside the gene matches: 5. CDR3 in amino acids: CASSYSDRGQSGYTF. The CDR3 DNA sequence: TGTGCCAGCAGTTACTCCGACAGGGGGCAAAGTGGCTACACCTTC.

The rearrangement uses TRBV10-3 and TRBJ2-7; a weak D match, TRBD1 (5 bases). Germline V gene data show CDR1 as ENHRY and CDR2 as SYGVKD. The CDR3 is 14 residues long. V lost 3 bases and J lost 3, with 12 bases in between. CDR3: CAISERQNHYEQYF. The CDR3 DNA reads as TGTGCCATCAGTGAAAGACAGAACCACTACGAGCAGTACTTC.

The V call is TRBV15, the J call TRBJ2-1; a possible D gene is TRBD2 (5 bases). Germline V gene lookup returns CDR1 LNHNV and CDR2 YYDKDF (reference sequence). The CDR3 spans 14 residues. Trimming took 3 bases from V and 8 from J, leaving 14 bases between them. CDR3 residues: CATSSRTRGDEQFF. CDR3 nucleotide sequence: TGTGCCACCAGCAGCCGGACTCGCGGCGATGAGCAGTTCTTC. Drawing the rest from reference TRBV15 and TRBJ2-1, the complete variable domain is DAMVIQNPRYQVTQFGKPVTLSCSQTLNHNVMYWYQQKSSQAPKLLFHYYDKDFNNEADTPDNFQSRRPNTSFCFLDIRSPGLGDTAMYLCATSSRTRGDEQFFGPGTRLTVL.

The gene calls are TRBV4-1 and TRBJ2-7, with 10 bases lining up with TRBD1. This CDR3 spans 16 amino acids. Germline CDR1 is MGHRA and CDR2 is YSYEKL. The V and J ends lost 3 bases and 2 bases, in that order; junction bases with no gene match: 7. The CDR3 spells CASSQTTGTGAYEQYF. In DNA, the CDR3 is TGCGCCAGCAGCCAGACGACCGGGACAGGGGCCTACGAGCAGTACTTC.

The chain joins TRBV27 to TRBJ1-5, with a possible D match to TRBD1 (6 bases). Trimming left V 4 bases short and J 2 bases short, with 12 bases between. The CDR3 covers 15 residues. Germline lookup yields CDR1 MNHEY and CDR2 SMNVEV (reference sequence). CDR3 residues: CASSSDRGGNQPQHF. DNA for the CDR3: TGTGCCAGCAGTTCGGACAGAGGAGGCAATCAGCCCCAGCATTTT.

The genes are TRBV5-6 and TRBJ1-5; TRBD1 aligns across 7 bases. The V segment lost 0 bases and the J segment 5 bases; nucleotides outside the gene matches: 2. The CDR3 covers 14 residues. Looked up from germline, CDR1 is SGHDT and CDR2 is YYEEEE. The CDR3 here is CASSLGGGDQPQHF. DNA of the CDR3: TGTGCCAGCAGCTTGGGAGGGGGCGATCAGCCCCAGCATTTT.

The rearrangement joins TRBV6-5 to TRBJ2-5, with TRBD1 as a possible D gene (5 bases). The CDR3 has 13 residues. Between the trimmed V and J ends, which lost 6 bases and 5 bases, there was a span of 13 bases. CDR1 MNHEY and CDR2 SVGAGI come from the germline V gene. CDR3 sequence: CASSRVGKETQYF. In nucleotides, the CDR3 is TGTGCCAGCAGCAGGGTGGGGAAGGAGACCCAGTACTTC.

V gene TRBV6-1 combines with J gene TRBJ2-7, with TRBD1 matching over 8 bases. Unmatched junction bases numbered 10, after V lost 4 bases and J lost 2 bases. The CDR3 loop spans 16 amino acids. Germline V gene sequence: CDR1 MNHNS, CDR2 SASEGT. The CDR3 coding sequence is TGTGCCAGCAGTGGGATCTCCGACAGGGGACCCTACGAGCAGTACTTC. Translation gives CASSGISDRGPYEQYF.

The V and J genes are TRBV28 and TRBJ1-1; 7 bases are a match to TRBD1. The length of the CDR3 is 16 residues. Looked up from germline, CDR1 is MDHEN and CDR2 is SYDVKM. V shed 7 bases, J shed 3 bases, and the junction held 14 bases outside the gene matches. The CDR3 DNA is TGTGCCAGCAAAGGAGAGGGGGCGAAGGAGGACACTGAAGCTTTCTTT. Encoded protein: CASKGEGAKEDTEAFF.

CDR3 amino acids: CASSRGVGREAFF. The DNA for the CDR3 is TGTGCCAGCAGTCGAGGGGTAGGGAGGGAAGCTTTCTTT. This rearrangement joins TRBV7-2 to TRBJ1-1; D is possibly TRBD1 (5 bases). The CDR3 has 13 residues. Trimming cost V 6 bases and J 8 bases, with 16 bases left between them. CDR1 is SGHTA and CDR2 is FQGNSA in the germline V gene.

V usage is TRBV5-4 and J usage is TRBJ2-7, with 7 bases matching TRBD2. The CDR3 has 15 residues. Germline V gene data show CDR1 as SGHNT and CDR2 as YYREEE (reference sequence). After removal of 1 base from V and 2 bases from J, the junction contained 6 bases not matched to a gene. The CDR3 loop is CASSLRRETTYEQYF. CDR3 in DNA: TGTGCCAGCAGCTTGAGGCGGGAGACCACCTACGAGCAGTACTTC.

V usage is TRBV30 and J usage is TRBJ1-5, with D perhaps TRBD1 (5 bases). The V gene lost 3 bases and the J gene lost 7 bases, with 13 bases spanning the gap. CDR1 and CDR2 from the germline V gene are GTSNPN and SVGIG (reference sequence). The CDR3 consists of 13 residues. CDR3 amino acids: CAWSSQGEQPQHF. CDR3 coding DNA: TGTGCCTGGAGCTCCCAGGGCGAGCAGCCCCAGCATTTT.

The CDR3 region is CASSHGTGTGYGYTF. The DNA of the CDR3 is TGTGCCAGCAGCCACGGGACAGGGACGGGCTATGGCTACACCTTC. This chain uses TRBV7-9 with TRBJ1-2, with 9 bases matching TRBD1. J lost 4 bases, V lost 5 bases, and 8 bases had no gene match. Germline assignment: CDR1 SEHNR and CDR2 FQNEAQ (reference sequence). The CDR3 is 15 residues long.

The rearrangement joins TRBV28 to TRBJ2-7; 7 bases map to TRBD2. CDR1 is MDHEN, CDR2 SYDVKM, per germline. The CDR3 spans 15 residues. The V segment lost 5 bases and the J segment 0 bases; nucleotides outside the gene matches: 7. The CDR3 DNA follows: TGTGCCAGCAGTCCCACTAGCGTTAGCTCCTACGAGCAGTACTTC. Its protein is CASSPTSVSSYEQYF.

This chain uses TRBV5-1 with TRBJ2-1; possibly TRBD2 for D (6 bases). Between the trimmed V and J ends, which lost 4 bases and 4 bases, there was a span of 18 bases. The CDR3 is made up of 16 amino acids. The germline V gene has CDR1 SGHRS and CDR2 YFSETQ. The CDR3 protein is CASSVYPGLEYNEQFF. In nucleotides, the CDR3 is TGCGCCAGCAGCGTATATCCGGGACTGGAGTACAATGAGCAGTTCTTC.

The rearrangement links TRBV28 to TRBJ1-1; D not certain. The CDR3 spans 9 residues. Germline loops: CDR1 MDHEN, CDR2 SYDVKM. Here the CDR3 DNA reads TGTATCTCGAACACTGAAGCTTTCTTT. Protein: CISNTEAFF.

The chain has TRBV13 and TRBJ1-1; TRBD1 matches at 7 bases. CDR3 size: 15 residues. After removal of 5 bases from V and 5 bases from J, the junction contained 11 bases not matched to a gene. Germline V CDR1 and CDR2: PRHDT, FYEKMQ (reference sequence). In DNA form, the CDR3 reads TGTGCCAGCAGCCCCCGACAGGGATCGGGGACTGAAGCTTTCTTT. It yields the protein CASSPRQGSGTEAFF.

This chain connects TRBV7-2 to TRBJ1-2, with D perhaps TRBD1 (6 bases). CDR1 and CDR2 (germline): SGHTA, FQGNSA. This CDR3 has 16 amino acids. Deletions cut 5 bases from V and 0 bases from J, with 16 bases between. As DNA, the CDR3 is TGTGCCAGCAGCCCTCAACCGGGACATTCTAACTATGGCTACACCTTC. Translating gives CASSPQPGHSNYGYTF.

The chain recombines TRBV7-2 with TRBJ2-1; D unresolved. CDR1 is SGHTA and CDR2 is FQGNSA in the germline V gene. Trimming took off 2 bases at V and 0 bases at J, with 5 bases between the two ends. This CDR3 is 14 amino acids long. The DNA for the CDR3 is TGTGCCAGCAGCTTATTTATCTCCTACAATGAGCAGTTCTTC. Protein sequence: CASSLFISYNEQFF.

The chain joins TRBV6-5 to TRBJ1-4; D is unresolved. Germline CDR1 is MNHEY and CDR2 is SVGAGI. Trimming stripped 0 bases from V and 13 bases from J, with 12 bases between. The CDR3 loop spans 13 amino acids. CDR3 DNA sequence: TGTGCCAGCAGTTACTCGAGCGGGGAGACACTGTTTTTT. It codes for CASSYSSGETLFF.